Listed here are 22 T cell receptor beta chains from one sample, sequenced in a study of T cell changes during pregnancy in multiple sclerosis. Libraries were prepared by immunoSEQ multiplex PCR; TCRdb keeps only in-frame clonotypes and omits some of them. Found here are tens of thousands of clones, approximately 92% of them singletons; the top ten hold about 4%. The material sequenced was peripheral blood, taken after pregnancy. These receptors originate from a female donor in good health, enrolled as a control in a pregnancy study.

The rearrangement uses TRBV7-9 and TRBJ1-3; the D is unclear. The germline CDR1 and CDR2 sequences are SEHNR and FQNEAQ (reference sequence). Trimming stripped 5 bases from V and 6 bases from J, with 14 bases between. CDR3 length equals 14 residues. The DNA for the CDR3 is TGTGCCAGCAGCCTTCTGGACGGGGAAAACACCATATATTTT. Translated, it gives CASSLLDGENTIYF.

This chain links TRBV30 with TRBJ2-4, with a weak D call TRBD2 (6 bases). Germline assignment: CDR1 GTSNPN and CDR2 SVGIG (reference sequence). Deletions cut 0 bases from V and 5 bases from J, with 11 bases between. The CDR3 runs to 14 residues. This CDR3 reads CAWSVRGTQNIQYF. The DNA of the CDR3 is TGTGCCTGGAGTGTACGGGGGACTCAAAACATTCAGTACTTC.

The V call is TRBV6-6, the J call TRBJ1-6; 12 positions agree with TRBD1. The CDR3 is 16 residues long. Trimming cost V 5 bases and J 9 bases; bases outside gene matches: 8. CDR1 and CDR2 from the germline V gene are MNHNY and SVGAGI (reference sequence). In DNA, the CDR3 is TGTGCCAGCAGTAGCAATCCGGGACAGGGGGCTTCACCCCTCCACTTT. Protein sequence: CASSSNPGQGASPLHF.

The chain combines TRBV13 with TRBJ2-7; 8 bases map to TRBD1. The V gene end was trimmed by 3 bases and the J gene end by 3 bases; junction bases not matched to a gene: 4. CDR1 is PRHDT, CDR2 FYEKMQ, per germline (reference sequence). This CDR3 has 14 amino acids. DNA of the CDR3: TGTGCCAGCAGCTTTCACAGGGGGGTCTACGAGCAGTACTTC. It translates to CASSFHRGVYEQYF.

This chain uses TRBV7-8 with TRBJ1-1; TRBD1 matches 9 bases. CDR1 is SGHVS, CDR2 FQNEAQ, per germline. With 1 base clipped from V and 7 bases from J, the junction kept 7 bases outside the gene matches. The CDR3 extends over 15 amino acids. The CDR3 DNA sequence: TGTGCCAGCAGCTTAGTCCCAGGACAGGGGTTTGAAGCTTTCTTT. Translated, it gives CASSLVPGQGFEAFF.

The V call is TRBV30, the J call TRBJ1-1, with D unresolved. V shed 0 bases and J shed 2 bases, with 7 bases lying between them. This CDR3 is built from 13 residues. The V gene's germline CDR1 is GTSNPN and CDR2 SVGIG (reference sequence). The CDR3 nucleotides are TGTGCCTGGAGTGTCCTTTCTAACACTGAAGCTTTCTTT. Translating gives CAWSVLSNTEAFF.

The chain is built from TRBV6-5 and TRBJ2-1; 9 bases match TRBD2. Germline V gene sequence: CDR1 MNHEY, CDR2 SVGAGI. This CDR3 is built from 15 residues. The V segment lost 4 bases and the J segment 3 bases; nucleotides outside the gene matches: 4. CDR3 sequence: CASSSRLAVYNEQFF. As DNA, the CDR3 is TGTGCCAGCAGTTCCCGACTAGCGGTCTACAATGAGCAGTTCTTC.

CDR3 in amino acids: CASSLKRGGGDTQYF. CDR3 coding DNA: TGTGCCAGCAGTTTAAAGCGGGGGGGAGGAGATACGCAGTATTTT. J is TRBJ2-3 and V is TRBV6-1; 10 bases are shared with TRBD2. This CDR3 spans 15 amino acids. Losses at the gene ends were 5 bases for V and 5 bases for J; bases not matched to a gene: 7. Germline CDR1 and CDR2: MNHNS and SASEGT.

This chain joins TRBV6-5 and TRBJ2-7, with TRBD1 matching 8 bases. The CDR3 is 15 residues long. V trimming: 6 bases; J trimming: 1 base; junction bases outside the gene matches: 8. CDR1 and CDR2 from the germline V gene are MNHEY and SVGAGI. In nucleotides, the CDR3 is TGTGCCAGCAGCCTGGGACAGGCCGCTTCCTACGAGCAGTACTTC. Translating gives CASSLGQAASYEQYF.

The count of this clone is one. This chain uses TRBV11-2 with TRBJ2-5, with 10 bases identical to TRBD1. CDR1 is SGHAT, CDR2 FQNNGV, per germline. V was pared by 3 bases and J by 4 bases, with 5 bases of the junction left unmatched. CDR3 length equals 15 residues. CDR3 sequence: CASSLTGGDPETQYF. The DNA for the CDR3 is TGTGCCAGCAGCTTGACAGGGGGCGATCCAGAGACCCAGTACTTC.

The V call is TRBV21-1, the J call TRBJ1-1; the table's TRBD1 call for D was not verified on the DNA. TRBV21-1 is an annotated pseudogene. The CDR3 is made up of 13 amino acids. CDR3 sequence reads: CASLWTGGAGAFF. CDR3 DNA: TGTGCCAGCTTGTGGACAGGGGGCGCTGGGGCTTTCTTT.

For the CDR3, the DNA is TGTGCCAGCACCCTGGTACAGAGTTCACCCCTCCACTTT. Its protein product is CASTLVQSSPLHF. This chain connects TRBV28 to TRBJ1-6; D gene unclear. The CDR3 runs 13 residues. Trimming took 7 bases from V and 9 from J, leaving 13 bases between them. Germline V CDR1 and CDR2: MDHEN, SYDVKM. Full variable domain (rest looked up from reference TRBV28 and TRBJ1-6): DVKVTQSSRYLVKRTGEKVFLECVQDMDHENMFWYRQDPGLGLRLIYFSYDVKMKEKGDIPEGYSVSREKKERFSLILESASTNQTSMYLCASTLVQSSPLHFGNGTRLTVT.

DNA for the CDR3: TGCGCCAGCAGCTTCGTGGGGGACAGCGGGCGAGGGAAGCAGTTCTTC. It encodes CASSFVGDSGRGKQFF. The chain employs TRBV5-1 and TRBJ2-1, with TRBD1 as a possible D gene (7 bases). Trimming stripped 2 bases from V and 11 bases from J, with 23 bases between. The germline V gene has CDR1 SGHRS and CDR2 YFSETQ. This CDR3 region has 16 residues.

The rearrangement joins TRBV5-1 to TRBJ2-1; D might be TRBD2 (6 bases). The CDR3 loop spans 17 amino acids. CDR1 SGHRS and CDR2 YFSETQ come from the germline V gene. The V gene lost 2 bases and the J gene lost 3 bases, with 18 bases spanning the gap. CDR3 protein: CASSFRTPGLSYNEQFF. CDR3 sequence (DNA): TGCGCCAGCAGCTTCCGGACCCCGGGACTGAGCTACAATGAGCAGTTCTTC.

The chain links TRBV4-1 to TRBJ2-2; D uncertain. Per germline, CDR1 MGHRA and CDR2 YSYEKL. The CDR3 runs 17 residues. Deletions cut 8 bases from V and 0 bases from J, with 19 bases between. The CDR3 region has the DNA TGCGCCAGCGGTTGGGCAACAACTCCCGCGAACACCGGGGAGCTGTTTTTT. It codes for CASGWATTPANTGELFF.

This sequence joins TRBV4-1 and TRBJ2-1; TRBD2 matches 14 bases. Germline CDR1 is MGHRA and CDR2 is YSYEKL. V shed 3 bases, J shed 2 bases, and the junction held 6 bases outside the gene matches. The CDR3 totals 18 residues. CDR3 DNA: TGCGCCAGCAGCCAGGCGGGGACTAGCGGGAGCGCCTACAATGAGCAGTTCTTC. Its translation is CASSQAGTSGSAYNEQFF.

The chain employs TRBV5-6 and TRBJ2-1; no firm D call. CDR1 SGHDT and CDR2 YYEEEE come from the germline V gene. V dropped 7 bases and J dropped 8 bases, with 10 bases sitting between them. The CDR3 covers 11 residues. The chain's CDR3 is CASLSVDEQFF. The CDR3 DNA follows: TGTGCCAGCCTTAGTGTAGATGAGCAGTTCTTC.

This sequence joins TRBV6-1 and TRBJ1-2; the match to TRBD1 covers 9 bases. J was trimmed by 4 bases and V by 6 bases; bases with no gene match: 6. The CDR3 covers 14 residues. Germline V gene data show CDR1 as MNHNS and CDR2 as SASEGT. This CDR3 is CASRNRGRGYGYTF. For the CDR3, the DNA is TGTGCCAGCAGGAACAGGGGGCGCGGCTATGGCTACACCTTC.

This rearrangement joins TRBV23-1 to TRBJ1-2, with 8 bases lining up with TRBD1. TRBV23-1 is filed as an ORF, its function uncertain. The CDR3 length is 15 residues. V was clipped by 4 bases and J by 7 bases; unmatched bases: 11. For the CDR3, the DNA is TGCGCCAGCAGTCGAACCCCGACAGGGGTTTGTGGCTACACCTTC. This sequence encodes CASSRTPTGVCGYTF.

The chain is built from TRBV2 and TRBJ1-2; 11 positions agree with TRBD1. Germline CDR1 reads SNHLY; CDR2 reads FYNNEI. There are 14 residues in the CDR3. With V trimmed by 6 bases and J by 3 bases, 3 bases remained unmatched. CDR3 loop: CASRDRGRDYGYTF. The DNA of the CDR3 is TGTGCCAGCAGGGACAGGGGGCGCGACTATGGCTACACCTTC.

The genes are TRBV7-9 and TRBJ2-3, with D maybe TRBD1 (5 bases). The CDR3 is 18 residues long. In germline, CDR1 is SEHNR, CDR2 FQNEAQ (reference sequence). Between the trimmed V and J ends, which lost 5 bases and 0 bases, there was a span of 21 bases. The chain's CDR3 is CASSRPTTGFSSTDTQYF. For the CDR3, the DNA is TGTGCCAGCAGCAGGCCGACCACAGGCTTTTCTAGCACAGATACGCAGTATTTT.

CDR3 loop: CASSHRASDNEQFF. Here the CDR3 DNA reads TGCGCCAGCAGCCACAGGGCCTCGGACAATGAGCAGTTCTTC. This chain connects TRBV5-1 to TRBJ2-1; weak D call: TRBD1 (6 bases). Trimming cost V 4 bases and J 5 bases, with 13 bases left between them. Germline V gene sequence: CDR1 SGHRS, CDR2 YFSETQ. The CDR3 contains 14 residues. The full variable domain, completed using reference TRBV5-1 and TRBJ2-1, is KAGVTQTPRYLIKTRGQQVTLSCSPISGHRSVSWYQQTPGQGLQFLFEYFSETQRNKGNFPGRFSGRQFSNSRSEMNVSTLELGDSALYLCASSHRASDNEQFFGPGTRLTVL.